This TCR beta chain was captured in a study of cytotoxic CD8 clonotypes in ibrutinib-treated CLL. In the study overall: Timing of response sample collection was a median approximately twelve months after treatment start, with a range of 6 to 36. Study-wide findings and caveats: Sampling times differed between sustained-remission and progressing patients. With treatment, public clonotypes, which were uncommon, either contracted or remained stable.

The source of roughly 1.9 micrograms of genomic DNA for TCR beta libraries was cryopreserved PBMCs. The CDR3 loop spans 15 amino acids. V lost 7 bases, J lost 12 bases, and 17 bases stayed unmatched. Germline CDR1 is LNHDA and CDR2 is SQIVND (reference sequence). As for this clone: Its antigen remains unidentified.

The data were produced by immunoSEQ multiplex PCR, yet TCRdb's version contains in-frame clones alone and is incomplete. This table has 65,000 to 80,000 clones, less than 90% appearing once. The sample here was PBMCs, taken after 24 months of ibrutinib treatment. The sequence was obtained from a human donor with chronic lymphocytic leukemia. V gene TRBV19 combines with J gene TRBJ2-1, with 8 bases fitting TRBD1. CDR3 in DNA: TGTGCCAGTACTCAGGTGACAGGGGAACCTATGGGGCAGTTCTTC. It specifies CASTQVTGEPMGQFF.